The clone carrying this T cell receptor (beta chain) was recorded once. The repertoire was sequenced with immunoSEQ multiplex PCR; TCRdb's copy has only in-frame clones and lacks some. The repertoire holds some 54,000 clones, with 88% as singletons. V was pared by 2 bases and J by 5 bases, with 10 bases between. Germline-derived CDR1 and CDR2 are GTSNPN and SVGIG (reference sequence). The CDR3 is 13 residues long. The data derive from a study of OX40 agonist ivuxolimab in advanced cancers. The overall study: Aged roughly 23 to 80 with a mean of approximately 60 years, they were around 79% male.

The sequencing used CD4+ or CD8+ T cells sorted from blood, collected in a trial of the OX40 agonist ivuxolimab. The receptor comes from an adult with an advanced solid tumor such as melanoma, head and neck, liver or kidney cancer. The chain links TRBV30 to TRBJ1-5; D gene ambiguous. The CDR3 sequence: CAWSPGSYQPQHF. CDR3 DNA sequence: TGTGCCTGGAGTCCCGGGTCTTATCAGCCCCAGCATTTT.